This TCR beta chain was obtained from a study of CD8+ T cells in alopecia areata. Findings of the study overall: Having just one nonresponder leaves the connection between baseline CD8+ expansion and response unresolved. Sequencing of scalp samples also includes resident alphabeta T cells from normal skin.

Germline loops: CDR1 SGHDN, CDR2 FVKESK. Trimming shortened V by 3 bases and J by 3 bases, and 12 bases separated the two germline ends. CDR3 size: 14 residues. The treatment was: oral pan-JAK inhibitor, 5-10 mg twice daily. RNA extraction and reverse transcription yielded cDNA as sequencing template. Measured with immunoSEQ multiplex PCR; TCRdb has only the in-frame clones, and not every one. The sample has about 42,000 clones, about two thirds seen once. Concerning this clone itself: Its antigen is not identified.

The specimen was CD8+ T cells sorted from blood, collected at week 4, from a patient treated with tofacitinib. The receptor's source is a human donor with alopecia areata. The V gene is TRBV14, the J gene TRBJ2-7; D perhaps matches TRBD2 (6 bases). The DNA for the CDR3 is TGTGCCAGCAGCCATACACCCGGGGGCTACGAGCAGTACTTC. Its translation is CASSHTPGGYEQYF.